The clone carrying this TCR beta chain was recorded a few times. Its antigen remains unknown. There are 14 residues in the CDR3. Per germline, CDR1 SQVTM and CDR2 ANQGSEA. Losses at the gene ends were 5 bases for V and 6 bases for J; bases not matched to a gene: 9. Time point denoted: patch test 2, 6 weeks after DPC sensitization. As to treatment: therapeutic diphenylcyclopropenone sensitization with weekly scalp DPC. This sample is part of a study of human T cells and chemical hapten exposure. Findings of the study overall: DPC sensitization did not alter TCRs above 1 in 1000 frequency.

TCRdb ran MiXCR on the RACE reads and lists one entry per CDR3 protein. The data show approximately 92,000 distinct CDR3 sequences, around 10% seen once. The material sequenced was whole blood, taken in connection with sensitization to the hapten diphenylcyclopropenone (DPC). The clonotype was recovered from a woman aged 40 to 50 with alopecia areata. Some clones in this sample may be carry-over from other donors' samples. The chain is built from TRBV29-1 and TRBJ2-2; the match to TRBD1 covers 7 bases. Here the CDR3 reads CSVRTGGRSGELFF. In DNA, the CDR3 is TGCAGCGTTAGGACAGGAGGCAGGTCCGGGGAGCTGTTTTTT.